This TCR beta chain was profiled in a study of PD-L1 blockade in urothelial cancer. As to time point: pretreatment peripheral blood. Produced via immunoSEQ multiplex PCR; TCRdb's table is partial and in-frame only. The sample holds about 63,000 clones, around 81% seen once. Sequencing used PBMCs, obtained around atezolizumab (anti-PD-L1) treatment. This sequence was found in a man between 65 and 85 years old with urothelial cancer.

CDR3 in amino acids: CASSVRTSGNTGELFF. The CDR3 region has the DNA TGTGCCAGCAGCGTAAGGACTAGCGGGAACACCGGGGAGCTGTTTTTT. The rearrangement joins TRBV9 to TRBJ2-2; 10 bases agree with TRBD2. The V gene's germline CDR1 is SGDLS and CDR2 YYNGEE. The J segment lost 1 base and the V segment lost 1 base, leaving 1 base of the junction unmatched. The CDR3 contains 16 residues. Full variable domain (outside the CDR3, taken from reference TRBV9 and TRBJ2-2): DSGVTQTPKHLITATGQRVTLRCSPRSGDLSVYWYQQSLDQGLQFLIQYYNGEERAKGNILERFSAQQFPDLHSELNLSSLELGDSALYFCASSVRTSGNTGELFFGEGSRLTVL.